Listed below are T cell receptor beta chains from one sample, sequenced in a study of cytotoxic CD8 clonotypes in ibrutinib-treated CLL. Produced via immunoSEQ multiplex PCR; TCRdb's table is partial and in-frame only. This table has some 93,000 clones, almost 80% appearing once. Sequencing used PBMCs, obtained after 12 months of ibrutinib treatment. These receptors came from a human donor with chronic lymphocytic leukemia. Both conserved end residues are trimmed from each CDR3. D genes are given only for firm matches.

ASSLKGGSYNEQF . TRBV7-3
SARVLREEF . TRBV20-1
ASSQAGGHEQY . TRBV6-6
ASNTLGVAGGGWDTGELF TRBD2 TRBV9
ASSYGTGMNTEAF . TRBV6-6
ASNTGKIDEQY . TRBV6-1
ASSGTGLRTDTQY TRBD1 TRBV5-4
ASSSETGVYEQY TRBD1 TRBV5-1
AWSPTRELF . TRBV30
ASSQSSFATNEKLF . TRBV23-1
AIRVAGGPVGEQF TRBD2 TRBV10-3
ASSASQGAFNEQF TRBD1 TRBV2
ASSEAKMSDSPLH . TRBV6-1
AITTGEDYGYT TRBD1 TRBV10-3
ASGVMNNSPLH . TRBV6-5
ASSTAGLVNTGELF TRBD2 TRBV5-1
ASSYSSGSSYEQY . TRBV6-5
ASSPLPSSYNEQF . TRBV18
ASSRYRDRGTEAF TRBD1 TRBV28
ASSLRQGSTGELF TRBD1 TRBV9
ASSPPAGPVEKDTQY . TRBV18
ASSSLRGGTEAF . TRBV7-9
AWIRWAPGAF . TRBV30
ASSQDRHGISIVTHGGNTIY . TRBV4-3
ASSLEGGNSITGELF . TRBV11-3
ASSVGLNEQF . TRBV19
ASSLDRNTEAF . TRBV7-3
SGQGLSGYT . TRBV29-1
ASSPAWRQETQY . TRBV5-4
SGATGTNYGYT . TRBV29-1
ASSSDRDLLSEKLF TRBD1 TRBV7-9